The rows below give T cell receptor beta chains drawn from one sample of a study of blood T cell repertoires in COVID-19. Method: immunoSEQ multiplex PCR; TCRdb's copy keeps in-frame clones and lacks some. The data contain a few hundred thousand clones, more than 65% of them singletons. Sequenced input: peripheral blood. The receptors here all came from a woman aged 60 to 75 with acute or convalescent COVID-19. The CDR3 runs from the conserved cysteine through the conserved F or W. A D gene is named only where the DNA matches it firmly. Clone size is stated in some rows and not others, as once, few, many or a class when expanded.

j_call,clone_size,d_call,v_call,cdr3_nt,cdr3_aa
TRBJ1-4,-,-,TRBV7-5,TGTGCCAGAAGCCCAGACAGGGGAGGTGAAAAACTGTTTTTT,CARSPDRGGEKLFF
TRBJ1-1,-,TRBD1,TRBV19,TGTGCCAGTAGCATTACAGGGGGCAAGACTGAAGCTTTCTTT,CASSITGGKTEAFF
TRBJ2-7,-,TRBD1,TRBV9,TGTGCCAGCAGCGTAGCTGGCCAGGGGGCCAACGAGCAGTACTTC,CASSVAGQGANEQYF
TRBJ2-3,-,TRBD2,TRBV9,TGTGCCAGCAGTACTAGCGGGGGGGCCTCAGATACGCAGTATTTT,CASSTSGGASDTQYF
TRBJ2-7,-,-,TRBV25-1,TGTGCCAGCAGTGAATATGGGCTAGCTCGGGAGCAGTACTTC,CASSEYGLAREQYF
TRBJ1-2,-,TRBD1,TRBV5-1,TGCGCCAGCAGAAACCACGACAGGGGACCAAACTATGGCTACACCTTC,CASRNHDRGPNYGYTF
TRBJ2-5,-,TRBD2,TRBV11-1,TGTGCCAGCAGCCGGACTAGCGGGGGGGTCCGGGAGACCCAGTACTTC,CASSRTSGGVRETQYF
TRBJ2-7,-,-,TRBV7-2,TGTGCCAGCAGCTTGAGCGGCGGTCATTCGGGACAGTACTTC,CASSLSGGHSGQYF
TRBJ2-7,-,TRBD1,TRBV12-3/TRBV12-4,TGTGCCAGCAGTCGGGACAGGTACTACGAGCAGTACTTC,CASSRDRYYEQYF
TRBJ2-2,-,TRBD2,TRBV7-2,TGTGCCAGCAGCCCACGCGGGCTAGCGGGGCCCGGGGAGCTGTTTTTT,CASSPRGLAGPGELFF
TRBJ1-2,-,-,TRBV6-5,TGTGCCAGCAGTATTACAGGGAACTATGGCTACACCTTC,CASSITGNYGYTF
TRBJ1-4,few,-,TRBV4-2,TGTGCCAGCAGCCAGGCGGGCAGGGGATGGCAAAAAGATGAAAAACTGTTTTTT,CASSQAGRGWQKDEKLFF
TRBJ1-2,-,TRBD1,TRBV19,TGTGCCAGCACAAACCCGGGACAGGGTGAATTACTCTATGGCTACACCTTC,CASTNPGQGELLYGYTF
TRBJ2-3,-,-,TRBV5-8,TGTGCCAGCAGCTTGGCCGGTTGGTCCCTCACAGATACGCAGTATTTT,CASSLAGWSLTDTQYF
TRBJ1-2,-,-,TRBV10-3,TGTGCCATCACCCCCGACAGCATGGTGTATGGCTACACCTTC,CAITPDSMVYGYTF
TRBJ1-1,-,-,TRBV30,TGTGCCTGGAGTGGGCACCCGAACACTGAAGCTTTCTTT,CAWSGHPNTEAFF
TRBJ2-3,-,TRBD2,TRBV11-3,TGTGCCAGCAGCTTATCGGGGGGGCTTGGCACAGATACGCAGTATTTT,CASSLSGGLGTDTQYF
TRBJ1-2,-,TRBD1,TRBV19,TGTGCCAGTATATCGGACAGGATGTCTAACTATGGCTACACCTTC,CASISDRMSNYGYTF
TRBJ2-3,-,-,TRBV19,TGTGCCAGTAGTCCGAGTCGGGGGACAGATACGCAGTATTTT,CASSPSRGTDTQYF
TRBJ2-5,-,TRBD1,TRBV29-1,TGCAGCGTTGACAGGGGGTTCGGAGAGACCCAGTACTTC,CSVDRGFGETQYF
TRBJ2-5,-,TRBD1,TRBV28,TGTGCCAGCAATTGGCCAGGGGGAGAGACCCAGTACTTC,CASNWPGGETQYF